This TCR beta chain comes out of a study of T cell repertoires in cytomegalovirus infection. The overall study: CMV infection plus the matching HLA type was flagged by public TCR beta signatures.

This CDR3 spans 14 amino acids. CDR1 SGHTA and CDR2 FQGNSA come from the germline V gene. Trimming removed 6 bases at V and 0 bases at J, with 12 bases between. This clonotype was recorded at least ten times. TCRdb independently ran MiXCR on the reads; one entry per CDR3 protein. Of roughly 300,000 distinct CDR3 sequences in the sample, more than 9% were seen once. Source material: PBMCs. The V call is TRBV7-2, the J call TRBJ2-7; the D gene is possibly TRBD1 (5 bases). This clonotype was sampled from a human donor in good health (CMV status not recorded). Some clones in this sample may be carry-over from other donors' samples. In nucleotides, the CDR3 is TGTGCCAGCAGAACAGGTCCAAGCTCCTACGAGCAGTACTTC. This translates into CASRTGPSSYEQYF. Based on the CDR3 plus reference TRBV7-2 and TRBJ2-7, the full variable domain is GAGVSQSPSNKVTEKGKDVELRCDPISGHTALYWYRQSLGQGLEFLIYFQGNSAPDKSGLPSDRFSAERTGGSVSTLTIQRTQQEDSAVYLCASRTGPSSYEQYFGPGTRLTVT.